Listed below are T cell receptor beta chains from one sample, sequenced in a study of identical twins. TCRdb re-called the 5' RACE reads through MiXCR, storing one row per CDR3 protein. The profile shows fewer than 250,000 distinct CDR3 sequences, approximately 7.8% of them singletons. A further study also used this sample, focusing on yellow fever vaccine responses in identical twins.

Input material: CD8+ T cells sorted from blood. Receptors originate from a woman younger than 30 in good health. Both conserved end residues are part of each CDR3. A D gene is named only where the DNA matches it firmly. Clone sizes are given selectively: once, few, many, or a class where the clone is expanded.

few,TRBJ2-3,TRBV20-1,TRBD2,TGCAGTGCTCACCGGGGGGGTAGCGGCAGCACAGATACGCAGTATTTT,CSAHRGGSGSTDTQYF
many,TRBJ2-2,TRBV5-1,TRBD1,TGCGCCAGCAGCTGGACCGGGACAGGGGAGACCGGGGAGCTGTTTTTT,CASSWTGTGETGELFF
NA,TRBJ2-5,TRBV3-1,TRBD1,TGTGCCAGCAGCCATGGACAGGGTCCGGACCAAGAGACCCAGTACTTC,CASSHGQGPDQETQYF
many,TRBJ2-3,TRBV12-3/TRBV12-4,TRBD2,TGTGCCAGCAGACGGACTAGCGGCCTTACAGATACGCAGTATTTT,CASRRTSGLTDTQYF
NA,TRBJ2-7,TRBV13,TRBD2,TGTGCCAGCAGCTACTCACTAGCGGGAGACTACGAGCAGTACTTC,CASSYSLAGDYEQYF
many,TRBJ1-2,TRBV6-5,NA,TGTGCCAGCAGTTACGGGGACACGTCTAACTATGGCTACACCTTC,CASSYGDTSNYGYTF
NA,TRBJ1-1,TRBV5-5,TRBD1,TGTGCCAGCAGCCCGGGACAGGGAGCCACTGAAGCTTTCTTT,CASSPGQGATEAFF
NA,TRBJ2-2,TRBV19,TRBD1,TGTGCCAGTAGTACGACAGGGGTGGCCGGGGAGCTGTTTTTT,CASSTTGVAGELFF
few,TRBJ2-5,TRBV28,TRBD2,TGTGCCAGCAGTTTATATGCGGGGGGGACACAGCAAGAGACCCAGTACTTC,CASSLYAGGTQQETQYF
many,TRBJ1-2,TRBV12-3/TRBV12-4,NA,TGTGCCAGCAGTTTGGCAGCTTCCTATGGCTACACCTTC,CASSLAASYGYTF
NA,TRBJ1-6,TRBV27,NA,TGTGCCAGCAGAACAGGCACCCAATCACCCCTCCACTTT,CASRTGTQSPLHF
NA,TRBJ2-2,TRBV7-9,NA,TGTGCCAGCAGCTTCCGGGACACCCACACCGGGGAGCTGTTTTTT,CASSFRDTHTGELFF
many,TRBJ1-3,TRBV7-2,NA,TGTGCCAGCAGCTCACCGGACACCGAAGAAAGAAACACCATATATTTT,CASSSPDTEERNTIYF
many,TRBJ2-1,TRBV14,TRBD2,TGTGCCAGCAGCCAAGCGCTAGCGGGAAGTCAGAATGAGCAGTTCTTC,CASSQALAGSQNEQFF
NA,TRBJ2-5,TRBV4-1,NA,TGCGCCAGCAGCCAAAGAACGCTGGGGCAGCAAGAGACCCAGTACTTC,CASSQRTLGQQETQYF
NA,TRBJ2-3,TRBV4-1,TRBD2,TGCGCCAGCAGCCAAGATGGGCTAGCGGGCCTCACAGATACGCAGTATTTT,CASSQDGLAGLTDTQYF
NA,TRBJ2-7,TRBV2,TRBD1,TGTGCCAGCAGAGAGGACAGGGGACTCTCCTACGAGCAGTACTTC,CASREDRGLSYEQYF
few,TRBJ2-5,TRBV6-5,NA,TGTGCCAGCAGTTACGATGGGGGACTGGGAGAGACCCAGTACTTC,CASSYDGGLGETQYF
few,TRBJ2-7,TRBV28,NA,TGTGCCAGCACTCACTCCCGGAGTTCGACCTACGAGCAGTACTTC,CASTHSRSSTYEQYF
few,TRBJ2-7,TRBV20-1,NA,TGCAGTGCTAGAGAAAAGGCTAAGCGGTACTACTACGAGCAGTACTTC,CSAREKAKRYYYEQYF
NA,TRBJ2-6,TRBV11-2,NA,TGTGCCAGCAGCTTAGTCCACTCTGGGGCCAACGTCCTGACTTTC,CASSLVHSGANVLTF
NA,TRBJ2-4,TRBV10-3,NA,TGTGCCCCCCAAGACTACTGCCAGAAAAACATTCAGTACTTC,CAPQDYCQKNIQYF
many,TRBJ2-1,TRBV9,NA,TGTGCCAGCAGCGTATGGGGCAGTAACAATGAGCAGTTCTTC,CASSVWGSNNEQFF
NA,TRBJ2-7,TRBV13,NA,TGTGCCAGCAGCTTCGGCAATGGGGACGAGCAGTACTTC,CASSFGNGDEQYF
few,TRBJ2-3,TRBV5-5,NA,TGTGCCAGTGCTCGATCGGGTTTCACAGATACGCAGTATTTT,CASARSGFTDTQYF
few,TRBJ2-2,TRBV20-1,TRBD1,TGCTGTGCTAGAGAGGGGAGAGGGGGCGAGTCCGGGGAGCTGTTTTTT,CCAREGRGGESGELFF
many,TRBJ1-1,TRBV12-3/TRBV12-4,NA,TGTGCCAGCAGTTTAAGGCTGAGTGGGAACACTGAAGCTTTCTTT,CASSLRLSGNTEAFF
few,TRBJ2-5,TRBV7-6,NA,TGTGCCAGCAGCTTAGCCACCACAGGGACCCAGTACTTC,CASSLATTGTQYF
NA,TRBJ2-1,TRBV7-6,NA,TGTGCCAGCAGTAATCGGGGTCGGAATGAGCAGTTCTTC,CASSNRGRNEQFF
many,TRBJ2-3,TRBV10-1,NA,TGCGCCAGCAGTGAGTCTTGGGAAACAGATACGCAGTATTTT,CASSESWETDTQYF
few,TRBJ1-1,TRBV11-2,NA,TGTGCCAGCAGCTTGGCCGGACCTAGGGGAGCTTTCTTT,CASSLAGPRGAFF
few,TRBJ2-4,TRBV6-5,NA,TGTGCCAGCGGAAGGGACTCGGACATTCAGTACTTC,CASGRDSDIQYF
many,TRBJ1-4,TRBV6-5,NA,TGTGCCAGCAGTTATTCAGACGTCTACGGACATGAAAAACTGTTTTTT,CASSYSDVYGHEKLFF
NA,TRBJ2-7,TRBV28,TRBD1,TGTGCCAGCAGTTTGCGCCTGACAGGGACCTACGAGCAGTACTTC,CASSLRLTGTYEQYF
many,TRBJ2-7,TRBV25-1,NA,TGTGCCAGCAGATCAGACAACACCTACGAGCAGTACTTC,CASRSDNTYEQYF
NA,TRBJ2-3,TRBV10-2,NA,TGCGCCAGCAGTGAGCGAGGACACACAGATACGCAGTATTTT,CASSERGHTDTQYF
few,TRBJ2-1,TRBV5-6,NA,TGTGCCAGCTTGGGAAAATCCTACAATGAGCAGTTCTTC,CASLGKSYNEQFF
NA,TRBJ1-1,TRBV30,TRBD1,TGTGCCTGGAGTGTCTCGGGACAGGGAAACACTGAAGCTTTCTTT,CAWSVSGQGNTEAFF
NA,TRBJ1-2,TRBV6-5,NA,TGTGCCACAAGCGGGAACTATGGCTACACCTTC,CATSGNYGYTF
few,TRBJ2-2,TRBV5-5,NA,TGTGCCAGCAGCATCGCAACCACCGGGGAGCTGTTTTTT,CASSIATTGELFF
NA,TRBJ2-7,TRBV9,NA,TGTGCCAGCAGCGTAGTTGGTAGGGGTTACTTCTCCTACGAGCAGTACTTC,CASSVVGRGYFSYEQYF
NA,TRBJ1-5,TRBV7-2,NA,TGTGCCAGCAGCCCTCGGACAGCTCCTGTTCAGCCCCAGCATTTT,CASSPRTAPVQPQHF
many,TRBJ2-7,TRBV9,NA,TGTGCCAGCAGCGTAGAGGGCAGCTCCTACGAGCAGTACTTC,CASSVEGSSYEQYF
few,TRBJ2-2,TRBV5-4,TRBD1,TGTGCCAGCAGGATGGACAGGATCACCGGGGAGCTGTTTTTT,CASRMDRITGELFF
NA,TRBJ2-1,TRBV6-2/TRBV6-3,TRBD2,TGTGCCAGCAGTTACCTCCCTATAGCGGGGTACTACAATGAGCAGTTCTTC,CASSYLPIAGYYNEQFF